This TCR beta chain was obtained from a study of blood T cell repertoires in COVID-19. Study information: There were acute and convalescent COVID-19 samples, and they came from the United States, Italy and Spain. The analysed material was cDNA or gDNA that came from T cells, B-cell-depleted T cells, or PBMCs.

How the authors handled the data: Using reference gene primer amplification, nucleated cell counts were estimated. Assay: immunoSEQ multiplex PCR; the TCRdb copy retains only in-frame clones and omits some. That table furnishes V, J and clone size, whereas the DNA furnished D and trimming. This table holds around 150,000 clones, 90% to 95% found once. This clonotype was obtained from a woman in her forties or fifties with acute or convalescent COVID-19. The sequenced sample consisted of peripheral blood.

The CDR3 bases are TGTGCCAGTAGTTTGGGGACAGGGGTCTCTGGAAACACCATATATTTT. This gives the protein CASSLGTGVSGNTIYF. The genes are TRBV19 and TRBJ1-3; TRBD1 aligns across 10 bases. V lost 5 bases and J lost 0; bases outside the gene matches: 4. CDR1 is LNHDA, CDR2 SQIVND, per germline (reference sequence). This CDR3 has 16 residues.